This TCR beta chain was recorded in a study of blood T cell repertoires in COVID-19. About the research overall: Sites in the United States, Italy and Spain provided acute and convalescent COVID-19 samples. Nucleic acid was either cDNA or gDNA, and it came from T cells, B-cell-depleted T cells, or PBMCs.

Trimming removed 3 bases from V and 2 bases from J; junction bases left unmatched: 6. This CDR3 has 15 residues. The V gene's germline CDR1 is DFQATT and CDR2 SNEGSKA (reference sequence). Per the original methods: Amplification of reference gene primers was used by the study to estimate nucleated cell counts. Sequencing used immunoSEQ multiplex PCR; TCRdb keeps in-frame clones, though not all of them. V and J calls plus clone size are reproduced from that table; the DNA served to infer D and trimming. The repertoire consists of about 150,000 clones, with more than 85% occurring once and the leading ten covering around 3.2%.

The clonotype originates from a man in his 60s with active or convalescent COVID-19. The chain recombines TRBV20-1 with TRBJ2-2; 7 bases are a match to TRBD1. Sequenced material: peripheral blood. This CDR3 reads CSASYEGGNTGELFF. The DNA for the CDR3 is TGCAGTGCTAGTTACGAAGGGGGCAACACCGGGGAGCTGTTTTTT.